The T cell receptor beta chain described here comes from a study of blood T cells in healthy people across ages. The germline V and J ends were trimmed by 1 base and 0 bases, with 8 bases remaining between them. Germline CDR1 is SGHVS and CDR2 is FQNEAQ. The CDR3 contains 15 residues. General study findings and limits: Among long-lived donors, naive CD4+ cells were more numerous and diversity higher than in aged donors.

This clonotype was observed a few times. No antigen is known for it. Combining a sample-barcoded 5' primer with a J-beta primer mix, a second PCR ran for roughly 7 to 11 cycles. The template-switch adaptor was a 5' adaptor with 12 random nucleotides. It tagged each cDNA molecule. One entry per CDR3 protein results from TCRdb running MiXCR on the 5' RACE reads. This table holds over 1,500,000 distinct CDR3 sequences, 40% to 55% found once. Sample: blood. The source is a woman between 40 and 55 years old in good health. The chain uses TRBV7-8 and TRBJ2-3; no definite D call. As DNA, the CDR3 is TGTGCCAGCAGCTTAGACCGGATTAGCACAGATACGCAGTATTTT. This gives the protein CASSLDRISTDTQYF.